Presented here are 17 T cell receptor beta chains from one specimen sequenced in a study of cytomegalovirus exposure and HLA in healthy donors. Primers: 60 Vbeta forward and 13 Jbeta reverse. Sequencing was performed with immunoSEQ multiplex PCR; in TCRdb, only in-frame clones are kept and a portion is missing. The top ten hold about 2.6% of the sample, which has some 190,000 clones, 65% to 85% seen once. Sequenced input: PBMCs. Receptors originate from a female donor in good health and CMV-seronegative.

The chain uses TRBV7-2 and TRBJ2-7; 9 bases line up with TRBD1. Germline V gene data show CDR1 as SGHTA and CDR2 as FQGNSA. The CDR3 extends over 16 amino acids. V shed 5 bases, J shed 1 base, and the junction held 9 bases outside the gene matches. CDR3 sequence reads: CASSIDTGGLSYEQYF. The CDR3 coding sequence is TGTGCCAGCAGCATCGATACAGGGGGCTTATCCTACGAGCAGTACTTC.

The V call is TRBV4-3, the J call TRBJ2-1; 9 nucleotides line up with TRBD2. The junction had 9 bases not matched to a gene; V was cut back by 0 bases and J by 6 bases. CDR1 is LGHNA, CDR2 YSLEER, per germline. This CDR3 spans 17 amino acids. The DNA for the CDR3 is TGCGCCAGCAGCCAAGATAAAGTAGCGGGAGTGTTCAATGAGCAGTTCTTC. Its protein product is CASSQDKVAGVFNEQFF.

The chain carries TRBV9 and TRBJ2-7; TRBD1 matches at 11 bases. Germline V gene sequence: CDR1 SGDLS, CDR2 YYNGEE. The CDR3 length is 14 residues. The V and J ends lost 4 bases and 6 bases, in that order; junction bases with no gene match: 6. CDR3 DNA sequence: TGTGCCAGCAGCCCCCGGGACAGGGGGTTCGAGCAGTACTTC. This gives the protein CASSPRDRGFEQYF.

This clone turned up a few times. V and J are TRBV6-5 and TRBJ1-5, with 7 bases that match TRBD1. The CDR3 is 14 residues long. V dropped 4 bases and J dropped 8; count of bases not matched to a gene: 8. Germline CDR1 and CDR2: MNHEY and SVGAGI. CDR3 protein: CASSLRTGKEPQHF. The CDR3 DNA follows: TGTGCCAGCAGTTTACGGACAGGAAAAGAGCCCCAGCATTTT.

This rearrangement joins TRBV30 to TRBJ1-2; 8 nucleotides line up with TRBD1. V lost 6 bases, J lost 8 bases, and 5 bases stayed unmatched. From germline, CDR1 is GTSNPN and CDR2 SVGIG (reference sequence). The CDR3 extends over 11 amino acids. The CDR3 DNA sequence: TGTGCCTGTGACAGGGGATGGGGCTACACCTTC. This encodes CACDRGWGYTF.

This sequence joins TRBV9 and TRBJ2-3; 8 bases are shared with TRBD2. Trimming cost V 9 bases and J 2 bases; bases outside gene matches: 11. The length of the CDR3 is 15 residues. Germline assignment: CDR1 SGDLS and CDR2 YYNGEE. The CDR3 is CATSRRGAYTDTQYF. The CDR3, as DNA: TGTGCCACCTCGAGGCGGGGGGCCTACACAGATACGCAGTATTTT.

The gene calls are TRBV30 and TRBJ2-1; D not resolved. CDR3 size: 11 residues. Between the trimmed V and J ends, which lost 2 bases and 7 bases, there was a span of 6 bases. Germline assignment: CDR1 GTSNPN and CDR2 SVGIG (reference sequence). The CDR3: CAWSFPNEQFF. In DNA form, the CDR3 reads TGTGCCTGGAGTTTTCCAAATGAGCAGTTCTTC.

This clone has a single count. The CDR3 loop reads CASSLGPLQTDNYGYTF. The CDR3 DNA is TGTGCCAGCAGCTTGGGTCCACTCCAGACTGATAACTATGGCTACACCTTC. The chain couples TRBV7-2 to TRBJ1-2; unclear D gene. CDR3 length: 17 amino acids. The V gene's germline CDR1 is SGHTA and CDR2 FQGNSA. V dropped 3 bases and J dropped 1 base, with 18 bases sitting between them.

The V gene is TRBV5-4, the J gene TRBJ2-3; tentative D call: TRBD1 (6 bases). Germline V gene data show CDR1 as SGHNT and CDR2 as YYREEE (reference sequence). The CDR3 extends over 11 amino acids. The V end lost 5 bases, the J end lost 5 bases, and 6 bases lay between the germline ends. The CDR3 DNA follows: TGTGCCAGCAGAGGGGGAGATACGCAGTATTTT. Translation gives CASRGGDTQYF.

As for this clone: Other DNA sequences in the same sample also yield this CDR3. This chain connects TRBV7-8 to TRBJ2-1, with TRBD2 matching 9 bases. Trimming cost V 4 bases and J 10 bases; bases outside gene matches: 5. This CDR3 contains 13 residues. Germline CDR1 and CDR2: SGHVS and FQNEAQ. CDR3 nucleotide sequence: TGTGCCAGCAGCTCAGAGACTAGCGGCGAGCAGTTCTTC. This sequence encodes CASSSETSGEQFF.

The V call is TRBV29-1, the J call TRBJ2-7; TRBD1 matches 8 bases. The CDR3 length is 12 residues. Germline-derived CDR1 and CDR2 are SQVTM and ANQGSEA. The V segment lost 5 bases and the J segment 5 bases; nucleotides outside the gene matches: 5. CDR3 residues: CSVRTGRNEQYF. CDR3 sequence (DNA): TGCAGCGTTCGGACAGGGAGAAACGAGCAGTACTTC.

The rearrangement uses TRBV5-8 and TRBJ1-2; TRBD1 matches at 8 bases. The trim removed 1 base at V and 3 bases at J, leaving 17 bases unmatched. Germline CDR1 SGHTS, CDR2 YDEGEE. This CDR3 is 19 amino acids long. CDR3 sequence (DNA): TGTGCCAGCAGCTTGATCGTACAGCGGACAGGGAAGTTTGACTATGGCTACACCTTC. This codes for CASSLIVQRTGKFDYGYTF.

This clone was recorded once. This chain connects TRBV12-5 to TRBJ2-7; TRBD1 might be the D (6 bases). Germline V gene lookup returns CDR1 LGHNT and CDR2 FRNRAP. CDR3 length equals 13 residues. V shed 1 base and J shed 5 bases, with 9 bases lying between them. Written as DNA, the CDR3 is TGTGCTAGTGGTTTGGCAGGGGCGGACGAGCAGTACTTC. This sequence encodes CASGLAGADEQYF.

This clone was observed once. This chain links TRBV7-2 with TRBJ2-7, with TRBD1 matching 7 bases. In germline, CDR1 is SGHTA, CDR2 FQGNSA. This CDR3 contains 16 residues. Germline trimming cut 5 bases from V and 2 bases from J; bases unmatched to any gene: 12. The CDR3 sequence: CASSPTGTVSTYEQYF. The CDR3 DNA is TGTGCCAGCAGCCCGACCGGGACAGTTTCTACCTACGAGCAGTACTTC.

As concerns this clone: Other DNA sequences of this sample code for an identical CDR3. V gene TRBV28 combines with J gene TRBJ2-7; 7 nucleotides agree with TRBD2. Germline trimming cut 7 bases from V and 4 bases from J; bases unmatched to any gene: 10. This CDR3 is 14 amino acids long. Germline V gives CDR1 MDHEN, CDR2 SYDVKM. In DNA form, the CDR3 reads TGTGCCAGCACCCCGGGGAGGGCAGGGTACGAGCAGTACTTC. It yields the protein CASTPGRAGYEQYF.

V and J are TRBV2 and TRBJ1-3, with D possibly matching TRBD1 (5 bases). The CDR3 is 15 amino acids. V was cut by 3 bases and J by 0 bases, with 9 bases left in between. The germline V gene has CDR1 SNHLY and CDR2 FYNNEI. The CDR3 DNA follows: TGTGCCAGCAGTGATGGACACCTCTCTGGAAACACCATATATTTT. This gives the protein CASSDGHLSGNTIYF.

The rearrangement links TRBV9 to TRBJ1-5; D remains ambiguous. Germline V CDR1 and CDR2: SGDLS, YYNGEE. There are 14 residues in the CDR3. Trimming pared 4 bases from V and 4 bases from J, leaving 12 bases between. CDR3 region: CASSPALGNQPQHF. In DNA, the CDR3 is TGTGCCAGCAGCCCGGCACTAGGGAATCAGCCCCAGCATTTT.